The rows below give T cell receptor beta chains drawn from one sample of a study of cytomegalovirus exposure and HLA in healthy donors. Clones were sequenced by immunoSEQ multiplex PCR, and TCRdb holds only the in-frame ones, with some missing. Of about 220,000 clones in the sample, about 89% were seen once. The sequencing input was PBMCs. The receptors were sampled from a woman aged 18-30 years in good health and CMV-seronegative. CDR3s include the opening cysteine and the closing phenylalanine or tryptophan. The D gene is left open where the match is weak. Not every row has a clone size; where given, it reads once, few, many or a size class.

-	TRBV9	TRBJ1-5	once	TGTGCCAGCAGCCAAACAGGGACTAACAATCAGCCCCAGCATTTT	CASSQTGTNNQPQHF
-	TRBV7-8	TRBJ1-6	once	TGTGCCAGCAGCTTAGAGGGAGGGTCACCCCTCCACTTT	CASSLEGGSPLHF
-	TRBV2	TRBJ1-4	-	TGTGCCAGCAACTCCGAAGCCCCCCAAACAGGGACCGAGATTAATGAAAAACTGTTTTTT	CASNSEAPQTGTEINEKLFF
-	TRBV2	TRBJ2-3	-	TGTGCCAGCAGGCTAACTAGCCCAGATACGCAGTATTTT	CASRLTSPDTQYF
-	TRBV6-5	TRBJ2-7	many	TGTGCCAGCAGGTACTACGAGCAGTACTTC	CASRYYEQYF
-	TRBV27	TRBJ2-1	-	TGTGCCAGCAGTTCCTCCGGGACATTTGGCAATGAGCAGTTCTTC	CASSSSGTFGNEQFF
-	TRBV6-1	TRBJ1-2	-	TGTGCCAGCAGTGATGAGGCCACTTTAAAGTTAATGGTTTATGGCTACACCTTC	CASSDEATLKLMVYGYTF
TRBD2	TRBV5-1	TRBJ2-5	-	TGCGCCAGCAGCTTGGCAATAGCGGGAGGGCCCCCAGAGACCCAGTACTTC	CASSLAIAGGPPETQYF
-	TRBV9	TRBJ2-2	-	TGTGCCAGCAGCGTAGCAGACACCGGGGAGCTGTTTTTT	CASSVADTGELFF
-	TRBV28	TRBJ1-1	-	TGTGCCAGCAGCCCTCCTTTACCGAGCACTGAAGCTTTCTTT	CASSPPLPSTEAFF
-	TRBV28	TRBJ1-2	-	TGTGCCAGCAGTTTGGCCCTCGGAGATGGCTACACCTTC	CASSLALGDGYTF
TRBD1	TRBV25-1	TRBJ1-3	-	TGTGCCAGCAGTGCACAGGGACAGGGTTGGGACACCATATATTTT	CASSAQGQGWDTIYF
-	TRBV6-1	TRBJ1-5	-	TGTGCCAGCAGCGACATCCGCGCTCAGCCCCAGCATTTT	CASSDIRAQPQHF
-	TRBV11-3	TRBJ2-5	-	TGTGCCAGCAGCTTACCAGGACAGTGGGAGACCCAGTACTTC	CASSLPGQWETQYF